The present entry profiles one T cell receptor beta chain with its context. Antigen specificity is unknown. The table came from immunoSEQ multiplex PCR; TCRdb's copy has only in-frame clones and leaves some out. The sample records about 53,000 clones, about 85% being singletons. The data belong to a study of identifying expanded T cells in peripheral blood. Findings and limits, study-wide: Across healthy donors, higher total template counts meant significantly greater approximately 2-week count variance. Technical replicates showed roughly 1.2 changed clones; two weeks about 16; four weeks 19.

Healthy donors had no documented immune events, such as infections, while sampled. The clonotype originates from a person aged 18 to 70 in good health. The sample taken for sequencing was blood.

The DNA of the CDR3 is TGTGCCAGCAGCTTGGGGACAGGGCACTACGAGCAGTACTTC. Translated: CASSLGTGHYEQYF. The rearrangement links TRBV7-9 to TRBJ2-7; TRBD1 matches 9 bases. Germline-derived CDR1 and CDR2 are SEHNR and FQNEAQ (reference sequence). The CDR3 has 14 residues. V lost 3 bases to trimming and J lost 3 bases; unmatched junction nucleotides: 3.